This TCR beta chain originates from a study of beta chain features in type 1 diabetes. The CDR3 runs to 16 residues. V dropped 4 bases and J dropped 4 bases, with 17 bases sitting between them. From germline, CDR1 is SGHDT and CDR2 YYEEEE. To note about this clone: Its antigen is currently unknown.

Study-wide findings and caveats: The study notes PCR might favor shorter templates equally in patients and controls. For Type 1 diabetes patients, all four CD4+ subsets carried TCRB CDR3s that were moderately but significantly shorter.

TCRB transcripts that were expressed got sequenced, as all of the isolated RNA had been reverse transcribed. The repertoire was sequenced with immunoSEQ multiplex PCR; TCRdb's copy has only in-frame clones and lacks some. Seen here are about 900,000 clones, roughly 17% observed once, and the top ten hold 0.02% to 0.025%. Averaging roughly 0.12 L, one heparinised blood draw came from each individual donor. A CD45RO/CCR7/CD25/CD127/CD95/CD27 panel sorted naive, central memory, regulatory and stem cell-like memory CD4+ cells. The sequencing sample was made of naive CD4+ T cells from blood. This receptor was taken from a woman aged 18-30 years in good health. The rearrangement links TRBV5-6 to TRBJ2-2; D tentatively fits TRBD1 or TRBD2 (6 bases each). The CDR3 bases are TGTGCCAGCAGCCACGGCAGGGGACTCGGCACCGGGGAGCTGTTTTTT. This translates into CASSHGRGLGTGELFF. Full variable domain (missing parts from reference TRBV5-6 and TRBJ2-2): DAGVTQSPTHLIKTRGQQVTLRCSPKSGHDTVSWYQQALGQGPQFIFQYYEEEERQRGNFPDRFSGHQFPNYSSELNVNALLLGDSALYLCASSHGRGLGTGELFFGEGSRLTVL.